These 31 T cell receptor beta chains were sequenced from one sample in a study of T cells in Graves' hyperthyroidism and ophthalmopathy. There were TCR beta CDR3 regions amplified from RNA transcripts. The TCR CDR3 was amplified in a first-round RT-PCR using the HTBI primer set. TCRdb reprocessed the multiplex PCR reads with MiXCR, giving one entry per CDR3 protein. Of about 760,000 distinct CDR3 sequences listed, approximately 36% are singletons. The sequencing sample was made of blood. The receptor source for this set is a woman aged 40 to 50 with Graves' hyperthyroidism.

At least ten counts were recorded for this clonotype. This chain links TRBV10-3 with TRBJ1-1; D is unresolved. Trimming pared 3 bases from V and 0 bases from J, leaving 8 bases between. Germline V gives CDR1 ENHRY, CDR2 SYGVKD. This CDR3 has 14 amino acids. Here the CDR3 reads CAISDEWVNTEAFF. The CDR3 coding sequence is TGTGCCATCAGTGATGAGTGGGTGAACACTGAAGCTTTCTTT.

This chain joins TRBV6-5 and TRBJ1-4; 10 nucleotides agree with TRBD1. The CDR3 runs to 15 residues. V gave up 6 bases and J gave up 8 bases; unmatched junction bases: 9. Germline V gene sequence: CDR1 MNHEY, CDR2 SVGAGI. CDR3 bases: TGTGCCAGCAGCTCCGGGACAGGGGCCTTAGAAAAACTGTTTTTT. It encodes CASSSGTGALEKLFF.

This clonotype appeared many times. V is TRBV20-1 and J is TRBJ2-5, with 8 bases lining up with TRBD2. The CDR3 spans 15 residues. Per the germline V gene, CDR1 is DFQATT and CDR2 is SNEGSKA (reference sequence). Trimming at V came to 0 bases and at J to 1 base, leaving 4 bases not matched to a gene. CDR3 sequence: CSARDSGIPQETQYF. Written as DNA, the CDR3 is TGCAGTGCTAGAGATAGCGGGATCCCCCAAGAGACCCAGTACTTC.

The gene calls are TRBV19 and TRBJ2-2, with 8 bases matching TRBD2. In germline, CDR1 is LNHDA, CDR2 SQIVND (reference sequence). The J segment lost 4 bases and the V segment lost 3 bases, leaving 1 base of the junction unmatched. The CDR3 consists of 14 residues. The CDR3 spells CASSIGGVTGELFF. CDR3 DNA sequence: TGTGCCAGTAGTATCGGGGGGGTCACCGGGGAGCTGTTTTTT.

The chain has TRBV4-3 and TRBJ2-2; TRBD2 agrees at 9 bases. This CDR3 region has 15 residues. Trimming cost V 1 base and J 7 bases; bases outside gene matches: 4. Germline V gene sequence: CDR1 LGHNA, CDR2 YSLEER. CDR3 in DNA: TGCGCCAGCAGCCAAGGACTAGCGGCGGGCGGGGAGCTGTTTTTT. As protein: CASSQGLAAGGELFF.

In this sample, this clonotype turned up a few times. The chain employs TRBV30 and TRBJ1-1; D is perhaps TRBD1 (6 bases). In germline, CDR1 is GTSNPN, CDR2 SVGIG (reference sequence). Trimming removed 8 bases from V and 10 bases from J, with 20 bases in between. The CDR3 consists of 12 residues. CDR3 in DNA: TGTGCCGGGAACCGGGACATAGGGTCAGCTTTCTTT. The encoded protein is CAGNRDIGSAFF.

This clonotype was observed a handful of times. The chain has TRBV10-2 and TRBJ2-3; 8 bases agree with TRBD1. The ends lost 6 bases at V and 1 base at J; junction bases unmatched: 6. Germline lookup yields CDR1 WSHSY and CDR2 SAAADI. The CDR3 sequence is 15 residues long. The CDR3 region is CASRSGTGGTDTQYF. The CDR3 bases are TGCGCCAGCAGATCCGGGACAGGTGGCACAGATACGCAGTATTTT.

The V gene is TRBV29-1, the J gene TRBJ1-4; 7 nucleotides align to TRBD1. The CDR3 is 15 residues long. V shed 4 bases, J shed 3 bases, and the junction held 8 bases outside the gene matches. CDR1 and CDR2 from the germline V gene are SQVTM and ANQGSEA. This CDR3 is CSVAQKGAANEKLFF. Here the CDR3 DNA reads TGCAGCGTTGCCCAAAAGGGGGCGGCTAATGAAAAACTGTTTTTT.

This clonotype has ten or more counts. CDR3 DNA sequence: TGCAGCGTTGCCGGCCTGACCTGCGGCTACACCTTC. It codes for CSVAGLTCGYTF. The chain carries TRBV29-1 and TRBJ1-2, with D unresolved. Germline V gene lookup returns CDR1 SQVTM and CDR2 ANQGSEA. This CDR3 is 12 amino acids long. Deletions cut 4 bases from V and 8 bases from J, with 14 bases between.

On this clonotype: Just one base apart from a much larger clone, this may be a read error. V and J are TRBV29-1 and TRBJ1-1, with D perhaps matching TRBD1 (5 bases). The CDR3 extends over 12 amino acids. V lost 6 bases and J lost 5, with 13 bases in between. Germline CDR1 reads SQVTM; CDR2 reads ANQGSEA. CDR3 DNA sequence: TGCAGCGTCACTCCCGGGGGGACTGAAGCTTTCTTT. This gives the protein CSVTPGGTEAFF.

J is TRBJ2-5 and V is TRBV18; D is unclear. V was pared by 3 bases and J by 5 bases, with 10 bases between. The germline V gene encodes CDR1 KGHSH and CDR2 LQKENI. CDR3 length equals 13 residues. The chain's CDR3 is CASSPGISETQYF. The CDR3 DNA reads as TGTGCCAGCTCACCGGGCATATCGGAGACCCAGTACTTC.

This clonotype was observed many times. The V call is TRBV10-3, the J call TRBJ2-2; D is possibly TRBD1 (5 bases). In germline, CDR1 is ENHRY, CDR2 SYGVKD. Deletions cut 5 bases from V and 0 bases from J, with 16 bases between. This CDR3 spans 17 amino acids. As DNA, the CDR3 is TGTGCCATCAGTCCCGGACACTACTTACCGAACACCGGGGAGCTGTTTTTT. Encoded protein: CAISPGHYLPNTGELFF.

V gene TRBV29-1 combines with J gene TRBJ2-4; D remains ambiguous. This CDR3 region has 13 residues. The germline V gene encodes CDR1 SQVTM and CDR2 ANQGSEA. The ends were cut back, 4 bases at V and 0 bases at J, with 7 bases in the middle. CDR3 region: CSVGILAKNIQYF. The CDR3 DNA follows: TGCAGCGTTGGGATCTTAGCCAAAAACATTCAGTACTTC.

CDR3 protein: CASSIHGTGNEKLFF. Written as DNA, the CDR3 is TGTGCCAGTAGTATACACGGGACAGGGAATGAAAAACTGTTTTTT. V is TRBV19 and J is TRBJ1-4; TRBD1 matches 9 bases. Germline trimming cut 2 bases from V and 5 bases from J; bases unmatched to any gene: 3. The CDR3 is made up of 15 amino acids. Germline V gives CDR1 LNHDA, CDR2 SQIVND (reference sequence).

This clonotype has at least ten counts. V gene TRBV20-1 combines with J gene TRBJ2-7; 10 bases agree with TRBD1. V gave up 5 bases and J gave up 6 bases; unmatched junction bases: 1. Germline lookup yields CDR1 DFQATT and CDR2 SNEGSKA (reference sequence). This CDR3 has 11 amino acids. The CDR3 DNA sequence: TGCAGTGCTGGGACAGGGGTCGAGCAGTACTTC. Translation: CSAGTGVEQYF.

V and J are TRBV20-1 and TRBJ2-7; possible D gene TRBD2, 6 bases. From germline, CDR1 is DFQATT and CDR2 SNEGSKA (reference sequence). The CDR3 spans 15 residues. Trimming took off 5 bases at V and 3 bases at J, with 20 bases between the two ends. In DNA form, the CDR3 reads TGCAGTGCTCCGGATTGGCGGGGAAAGGACTACGAGCAGTACTTC. Translation: CSAPDWRGKDYEQYF.

This clonotype was seen a few times. The V and J genes are TRBV5-1 and TRBJ2-7, with D perhaps matching TRBD2 (7 bases). The length of the CDR3 is 16 residues. V shed 4 bases and J shed 1 base, with 18 bases lying between them. Germline-derived CDR1 and CDR2 are SGHRS and YFSETQ. This CDR3 is CASSQDEKGGSYEQYF. As DNA, the CDR3 is TGCGCCAGCAGCCAAGATGAAAAGGGGGGGTCCTACGAGCAGTACTTC.

The V and J genes are TRBV6-1 and TRBJ1-1; D is uncertain. V was cut by 5 bases and J by 5 bases, with 12 bases left in between. CDR1 is MNHNS, CDR2 SASEGT, per germline. The CDR3 totals 13 residues. The CDR3 sequence is CASSPPGWTEAFF. The CDR3, as DNA: TGTGCCAGCAGTCCCCCGGGGTGGACTGAAGCTTTCTTT.

The sample holds many counts of this clonotype. The chain combines TRBV6-6 with TRBJ1-5; the D gene is possibly TRBD1 (5 bases). The V end lost 5 bases, the J end lost 1 base, and 15 bases lay between the germline ends. The CDR3 has 16 amino acids. CDR1 and CDR2 from the germline V gene are MNHNY and SVGAGI (reference sequence). The CDR3 is CASSRKGRVSNQPQHF. CDR3 coding DNA: TGTGCCAGCAGTCGCAAAGGCAGGGTGAGCAATCAGCCCCAGCATTTT.

This clonotype was observed a single time. The genes are TRBV19 and TRBJ1-2; no firm D call. Trimming took off 11 bases at V and 0 bases at J, with 16 bases between the two ends. There are 14 residues in the CDR3. Germline assignment: CDR1 LNHDA and CDR2 SQIVND (reference sequence). The CDR3 bases are TGTGCCTGCAACCTCCGGATAGCTAACTATGGCTACACCTTC. It is translated as CACNLRIANYGYTF. Looking up the rest from reference TRBV19 and TRBJ1-2 gives the full variable domain: DGGITQSPKYLFRKEGQNVTLSCEQNLNHDAMYWYRQDPGQGLRLIYYSQIVNDFQKGDIAEGYSVSREKKESFPLTVTSAQKNPTAFYLCACNLRIANYGYTFGSGTRLTVV.

Turning to this clonotype: An end of the junction differs from the germline gene, which may be a read error. V gene TRBV10-3 combines with J gene TRBJ1-3, with 9 positions matching TRBD1. The CDR3 covers 16 residues. Germline V CDR1 and CDR2: ENHRY, SYGVKD. CDR3 region: CASSRERTGAGNTIYF. DNA of the CDR3: TGTGCCAGCAGTCGAGAGAGGACAGGGGCCGGAAACACCATATATTTT.

The chain employs TRBV20-1 and TRBJ1-1, with D hard to call. The germline CDR1 and CDR2 sequences are DFQATT and SNEGSKA (reference sequence). The CDR3 extends over 14 amino acids. Trimming pared 4 bases from V and 0 bases from J, leaving 12 bases between. The CDR3 bases are TGCAGTGCTAAGCTTTGGGGTCTGAACACTGAAGCTTTCTTT. Residues: CSAKLWGLNTEAFF.

This clonotype was seen more than once but under ten times. The CDR3 DNA reads TGTGCCAGCAGCCCGCATTCGGAAGGGGCTAACTATGGCTACACCTTC. This sequence encodes CASSPHSEGANYGYTF. The rearrangement joins TRBV7-3 to TRBJ1-2; TRBD1 is a possible D gene (5 bases). Looked up from germline, CDR1 is SGHTA and CDR2 is FQGTGA. The CDR3 loop spans 16 amino acids. Between the trimmed V and J ends, which lost 5 bases and 0 bases, there was a span of 16 bases.

This chain joins TRBV30 and TRBJ1-6, with D unresolved. Germline V gene sequence: CDR1 GTSNPN, CDR2 SVGIG (reference sequence). This CDR3 is 13 amino acids long. Trimming took 1 base from V and 9 from J, leaving 10 bases between them. CDR3 protein: CAWSAADLSPLHF. CDR3 nucleotide sequence: TGTGCCTGGAGTGCAGCGGACCTTTCACCCCTCCACTTT.

This clonotype was observed a few times. This chain uses TRBV20-1 with TRBJ1-6; 7 nucleotides line up with TRBD1. V lost 3 bases, J lost 0 bases, and 11 bases stayed unmatched. Germline V gives CDR1 DFQATT, CDR2 SNEGSKA (reference sequence). The CDR3 spans 18 residues. The CDR3 DNA reads as TGCAGTGCTAGGGGTGGACAGGACCCGAGCTCCTATAATTCACCCCTCCACTTT. This gives the protein CSARGGQDPSSYNSPLHF.

This clonotype was seen ten or more times. Here the CDR3 reads CASSSAATPLHF. CDR3 DNA: TGTGCCAGCAGTTCTGCGGCTACACCCCTCCACTTT. The chain combines TRBV27 with TRBJ1-6, with unresolved D. Germline-derived CDR1 and CDR2 are MNHEY and SMNVEV (reference sequence). Trimming removed 4 bases at V and 11 bases at J, with 9 bases between. The CDR3 has 12 residues.

This clonotype was recorded many times. The CDR3 here is CASSPRGQGEYGYTF. Here the CDR3 DNA reads TGTGCCAGTAGTCCAAGAGGACAGGGAGAGTATGGCTACACCTTC. The chain joins TRBV19 to TRBJ1-2; 8 positions match TRBD1. The V segment lost 5 bases and the J segment 5 bases; nucleotides outside the gene matches: 10. The CDR3 has 15 residues. CDR1 is LNHDA, CDR2 SQIVND, per germline (reference sequence).

The genes are TRBV29-1 and TRBJ1-1; D might be TRBD1 (5 bases). This CDR3 comprises 12 residues. Trimming shortened V by 7 bases and J by 4 bases, and 13 bases separated the two germline ends. CDR1 and CDR2 from the germline V gene are SQVTM and ANQGSEA. CDR3 amino acids: CSAGPGGTEAFF. DNA of the CDR3: TGCAGCGCCGGCCCGGGGGGCACTGAAGCTTTCTTT.

A single count supports this clonotype. A read error may explain this, as a much larger clone is one base away. The chain employs TRBV7-2 and TRBJ2-7; D could derive from TRBD1 or TRBD2 (5 bases each). The CDR3 extends over 16 amino acids. V shed 5 bases and J shed 3 bases, with 20 bases lying between them. Germline V gives CDR1 SGHTA, CDR2 FQGNSA. The CDR3 DNA is TGTGCCAGCAGCCCAAAGGGACCGGGACCCCTCTACGAGCAGTACTTC. Amino acids: CASSPKGPGPLYEQYF.

The chain links TRBV11-2 to TRBJ1-4, with D possibly being TRBD1 (6 bases). The CDR3 consists of 12 residues. Germline CDR1 is SGHAT and CDR2 is FQNNGV. The V end was cut by 0 bases, the J end by 14 bases, with 10 bases between. The CDR3 loop reads CASSLEGRGLFF. CDR3 DNA sequence: TGTGCCAGCAGCTTAGAGGGCAGGGGTCTGTTTTTT. The entire variable domain, with the rest obtained from reference TRBV11-2 and TRBJ1-4, is as follows: EAGVAQSPRYKIIEKRQSVAFWCNPISGHATLYWYQQILGQGPKLLIQFQNNGVVDDSQLPKDRFSAERLKGVDSTLKIQPAKLEDSAVYLCASSLEGRGLFFGSGTQLSVL.

This clonotype appeared a single time. V gene TRBV9 combines with J gene TRBJ1-4; no clear D. V lost 4 bases and J 7 bases, leaving 11 bases between the germline ends. The length of the CDR3 is 13 residues. CDR1 is SGDLS and CDR2 is YYNGEE in the germline V gene. The CDR3 DNA reads as TGTGCCAGCAGCTCCTTAGGGAGTGAAAAACTGTTTTTT. Translating it yields CASSSLGSEKLFF.